The 23 T cell receptor beta chains in this list originate from one sample, sequenced in a study of CD8 T cells in ankylosing spondylitis. The study's findings and limits: In ankylosing spondylitis blood, a motif of roughly eight highly homologous TCR beta variants appeared characteristic.

TCRdb called the 5' RACE reads again in MiXCR, with one record for every CDR3 protein. The table includes 650,000 to 800,000 distinct CDR3 sequences, roughly 19% detected once. Their specific antigens are unknown. The sample consisted of blood, either unsorted or a sorted T cell fraction (not recorded which). The source of these receptors is a male donor with ankylosing spondylitis.

This clonotype was counted a few times. The chain uses TRBV30 and TRBJ1-1; no clear D. CDR1 is GTSNPN and CDR2 is SVGIG in the germline V gene (reference sequence). V dropped 1 base and J dropped 1 base, with 13 bases sitting between them. The CDR3 extends over 15 amino acids. CDR3 sequence reads: CAWSASTYGNTEAFF. The CDR3 DNA reads as TGTGCCTGGAGTGCCTCCACTTATGGGAACACTGAAGCTTTCTTT. The variable domain in full, with the rest retrieved from reference TRBV30 and TRBJ1-1, is SQTIHQWPATLVQPVGSPLSLECTVEGTSNPNLYWYRQAAGRGLQLLFYSVGIGQISSEVPQNLSASRPQDRQFILSSKKLLLSDSGFYLCAWSASTYGNTEAFFGQGTRLTVV.

The chain carries TRBV20-1 and TRBJ2-2, with D hard to call. The CDR3 runs to 15 residues. The ends were cut back, 1 base at V and 7 bases at J, with 16 bases in the middle. Germline CDR1 and CDR2: DFQATT and SNEGSKA (reference sequence). CDR3 sequence: CSARAGRSSFGELFF. CDR3 coding DNA: TGCAGTGCTAGAGCGGGCAGGTCCTCATTCGGGGAGCTGTTTTTT.

The chain is built from TRBV6-5 and TRBJ2-1; D may correspond to TRBD1 or TRBD2 (6 bases each). CDR3 length equals 19 residues. The V gene's germline CDR1 is MNHEY and CDR2 SVGAGI. The ends were cut back, 2 bases at V and 5 bases at J, with 25 bases in the middle. In DNA form, the CDR3 reads TGTGCCAGCAGTTACGGAGGGGGATCTCCCGATAGATTCCACAATGAGCAGTTCTTC. As protein: CASSYGGGSPDRFHNEQFF.

This clonotype was seen many times. This chain uses TRBV12-3 or TRBV12-4 with TRBJ2-5; D not certain. The CDR3 runs 12 residues. V gave up 6 bases and J gave up 4 bases, with 9 bases separating them. CDR3 coding DNA: TGTGCCAGCAGGGTAGGGCTAGAGACCCAGTACTTC. It codes for CASRVGLETQYF.

The rearrangement joins TRBV5-1 to TRBJ2-2, with D possibly matching TRBD1 (6 bases). Germline CDR1 SGHRS, CDR2 YFSETQ. There are 13 residues in the CDR3. V was pared by 3 bases and J by 4 bases, with 7 bases between. This CDR3 is CASSWDTTGELFF. CDR3 bases: TGCGCCAGCAGCTGGGACACCACCGGGGAGCTGTTTTTT.

This clonotype was recorded at least ten times. J is TRBJ2-3 and V is TRBV29-1; D remains unclear. Germline V gene data show CDR1 as SQVTM and CDR2 as ANQGSEA. V dropped 6 bases and J dropped 6 bases, with 10 bases sitting between them. This CDR3 has 11 residues. The CDR3 DNA reads as TGCAGCGTCAGAGAGGCGGATACGCAGTATTTT. Encoded protein: CSVREADTQYF.

This clonotype was seen many times. The chain uses TRBV12-3 or TRBV12-4 and TRBJ1-5; D gene ambiguous. Trimming took off 1 base at V and 6 bases at J, with 4 bases between the two ends. The CDR3 loop spans 12 amino acids. The CDR3 DNA reads TGTGCCAGCAGTTTAGAAGCTCAGCCCCAGCATTTT. Protein product: CASSLEAQPQHF.

This clonotype was recorded a few times. The chain combines TRBV4-2 with TRBJ2-7, with 9 bases aligning to TRBD1. Looked up from germline, CDR1 is LGHNA and CDR2 is YNFKEQ. The CDR3 length is 15 residues. V lost 7 bases and J lost 2; bases outside the gene matches: 9. This CDR3 reads CASNTRDRATYEQYF. Here the CDR3 DNA reads TGTGCCAGCAACACCCGGGACAGGGCTACCTACGAGCAGTACTTC.

This clonotype was seen only a few times. The CDR3 is CASSWDAGELFF. DNA of the CDR3: TGTGCCAGCAGTTGGGATGCGGGGGAGCTGTTTTTT. The rearrangement joins TRBV6-6 to TRBJ2-2; the D is unclear. Trimming took 4 bases from V and 8 from J, leaving 8 bases between them. From germline, CDR1 is MNHNY and CDR2 SVGAGI (reference sequence). The CDR3 extends over 12 amino acids.

This clonotype was found a few times. V usage is TRBV11-2 and J usage is TRBJ2-7; tentative D call: TRBD1 (6 bases). Germline V gene sequence: CDR1 SGHAT, CDR2 FQNNGV. The CDR3 sequence is 17 residues long. Trimming cost V 6 bases and J 0 bases, with 21 bases left between them. CDR3 residues: CASSLRQGLGSSYEQYF. The CDR3 nucleotides read TGTGCCAGCAGTTTAAGGCAGGGGCTTGGGAGCTCCTACGAGCAGTACTTC. Filled out from reference TRBV11-2 and TRBJ2-7, the complete variable domain reads EAGVAQSPRYKIIEKRQSVAFWCNPISGHATLYWYQQILGQGPKLLIQFQNNGVVDDSQLPKDRFSAERLKGVDSTLKIQPAKLEDSAVYLCASSLRQGLGSSYEQYFGPGTRLTVT.

This chain uses TRBV7-9 with TRBJ2-2; D gene ambiguous. V was pared by 4 bases and J by 7 bases, with 16 bases between. The CDR3 runs to 15 residues. Germline lookup yields CDR1 SEHNR and CDR2 FQNEAQ (reference sequence). CDR3 loop: CASSSEGKHIGELFF. In DNA form, the CDR3 reads TGTGCCAGCAGCTCGGAAGGGAAGCACATCGGGGAGCTGTTTTTT.

This rearrangement joins TRBV7-2 to TRBJ2-1; D remains unclear. The CDR3 sequence is 14 residues long. V was shortened by 4 bases and J by 6 bases, with 13 bases between the two germline ends. Germline CDR1 reads SGHTA; CDR2 reads FQGNSA. CDR3 loop: CASSSKGTGNEQFF. The CDR3 nucleotides read TGTGCCAGCAGCTCCAAAGGTACGGGCAATGAGCAGTTCTTC.

The rearrangement uses TRBV5-4 and TRBJ1-2; D not resolved. The CDR3 totals 14 residues. The germline V gene encodes CDR1 SGHNT and CDR2 YYREEE (reference sequence). Trimming cost V 0 bases and J 5 bases, with 11 bases left between them. The CDR3 loop is CASSLVDSPYGYTF. The CDR3 bases are TGTGCCAGCAGCTTGGTCGATAGTCCGTATGGCTACACCTTC.

This clonotype was counted only a few times. The chain recombines TRBV7-9 with TRBJ1-3; the D gene is possibly TRBD1 (5 bases). V shed 5 bases and J shed 0 bases, with 11 bases lying between them. Germline loops: CDR1 SEHNR, CDR2 FQNEAQ (reference sequence). The CDR3 extends over 15 amino acids. CDR3: CASSQRQYSGNTIYF. As DNA, the CDR3 is TGTGCCAGCAGCCAACGACAGTACTCTGGAAACACCATATATTTT.

CDR3 amino acids: CSASLAGGQVQQYF. The CDR3 DNA reads TGCAGTGCTAGCCTAGCGGGGGGCCAAGTCCAGCAGTACTTC. The chain joins TRBV20-1 to TRBJ2-7, with 11 bases lining up with TRBD2. This CDR3 region has 14 residues. Germline CDR1 DFQATT, CDR2 SNEGSKA (reference sequence). Trimming took 3 bases from V and 8 from J; bases not matched to a gene: 9.

J is TRBJ2-1 and V is TRBV7-9; 9 bases match TRBD2. The trim removed 1 base at V and 10 bases at J, leaving 8 bases unmatched. This CDR3 comprises 15 residues. Germline V lookup: CDR1 SEHNR, CDR2 FQNEAQ (reference sequence). The chain's CDR3 is CASSLVLAGIREQFF. For the CDR3, the DNA is TGTGCCAGCAGCTTAGTACTAGCGGGTATCCGAGAGCAGTTCTTC.

The J gene is TRBJ2-7, the V gene TRBV5-1, with D possibly matching TRBD1 (6 bases). The CDR3 runs 15 residues. Looked up from germline, CDR1 is SGHRS and CDR2 is YFSETQ. The V end was cut by 3 bases, the J end by 1 base, with 14 bases between. CDR3 nucleotides: TGCGCCAGCAGCTCAAGGACAGTCTCTTCCTACGAGCAGTACTTC. It specifies CASSSRTVSSYEQYF.

V gene TRBV7-9 combines with J gene TRBJ2-1; D might be TRBD1 or TRBD2, each matching 5 bases. Germline values: CDR1 SEHNR, CDR2 FQNEAQ (reference sequence). V gave up 1 base and J gave up 2 bases, with 9 bases separating them. The CDR3 consists of 15 residues. This CDR3 is CASSLVMGAYNEQFF. Here the CDR3 DNA reads TGTGCCAGCAGCTTAGTGATGGGGGCCTACAATGAGCAGTTCTTC.

The chain links TRBV28 to TRBJ2-1, with 7 bases lining up with TRBD2. This CDR3 is 14 amino acids long. Germline V gene lookup returns CDR1 MDHEN and CDR2 SYDVKM. Trimming cost V 8 bases and J 7 bases; bases outside gene matches: 11. The CDR3 loop reads CASRLSSGRNEQFF. The CDR3 DNA follows: TGTGCCAGCCGCCTTTCTAGCGGACGAAATGAGCAGTTCTTC.

The J gene is TRBJ2-6, the V gene TRBV6-5; the D is unclear. V was pared by 2 bases and J by 2 bases, with 7 bases between. Germline lookup yields CDR1 MNHEY and CDR2 SVGAGI. CDR3 length: 15 residues. CDR3 sequence: CASSYERAGANVLTF. The CDR3 nucleotides are TGTGCCAGCAGTTACGAGCGAGCTGGGGCCAACGTCCTGACTTTC.

A few counts support this clonotype. The rearrangement joins TRBV15 to TRBJ1-5; D possibly corresponds to TRBD1 (5 bases). V shed 8 bases and J shed 4 bases, with 15 bases lying between them. Germline values: CDR1 LNHNV, CDR2 YYDKDF (reference sequence). The CDR3 spans 14 residues. The CDR3 sequence: CATSLWGGNQPQHF. CDR3 in DNA: TGTGCCACCTCACTGTGGGGGGGAAATCAGCCCCAGCATTTT.

The chain combines TRBV6-5 with TRBJ2-7; TRBD2 agrees at 7 bases. With 2 bases clipped from V and 7 bases from J, the junction kept 11 bases outside the gene matches. Looked up from germline, CDR1 is MNHEY and CDR2 is SVGAGI. The CDR3 sequence is 15 residues long. CDR3 sequence (DNA): TGTGCCAGCAGTTACCCGGCGGGAGCCGCGGGGGAGCAGTACTTC. It encodes CASSYPAGAAGEQYF.

V and J are TRBV20-1 and TRBJ1-1, with a tentative D call TRBD1 (5 bases). This CDR3 is built from 16 residues. V was shortened by 0 bases and J by 0 bases, with 14 bases between the two germline ends. Germline V gene sequence: CDR1 DFQATT, CDR2 SNEGSKA (reference sequence). CDR3 coding DNA: TGCAGTGCTAGAGACCGAGGAGGGGCTGTGAACACTGAAGCTTTCTTT. Amino acid sequence: CSARDRGGAVNTEAFF.